Listed below are T cell receptor beta chains from one sample, sequenced in a study of blood T cell repertoires in COVID-19. Here immunoSEQ multiplex PCR was the method, and the copy in TCRdb shows in-frame clones only, minus some. The data show about 130,000 clones, with roughly 90% seen just once and approximately 1% held by the top ten. Sequenced: peripheral blood. These receptors all come from a woman older than 75 with acute or convalescent COVID-19. CDR3s include the opening cysteine and the closing phenylalanine or tryptophan. The D gene is left open where the match is weak. The size field is filled for only some rows; it gives once, few, many or a size class.

>16|TRBD2|TRBV5-4|TRBJ2-5|once
TGTGCCAGCAGCCTTCCCGGGACTAGCGGGAGAGAGACCCAGTACTTC
CASSLPGTSGRETQYF
>19|TRBD2|TRBV18|TRBJ2-3|once
TGTGCCAGCTCACAAGGCCCCGTCCGGACTAGCGGGAGGGCAGATACGCAGTATTTT
CASSQGPVRTSGRADTQYF
>15|TRBD2|TRBV9|TRBJ2-5|.
TGTGCCAGCAGCCATCCTAGCGGGGTCGATGAGACCCAGTACTTC
CASSHPSGVDETQYF
>14|TRBD1|TRBV27|TRBJ1-6|few
TGTGCCAGCAGAGAGACAGGGTGGTGGTCACCCCTCCACTTT
CASRETGWWSPLHF
>14|.|TRBV18|TRBJ2-2|.
TGTGCCAGCTCACCACCCGGGGATACCGGGGAGCTGTTTTTT
CASSPPGDTGELFF
>12|.|TRBV2|TRBJ2-3|.
TGTGCCAGCTATCTAGCGTTAGATACGCAGTATTTT
CASYLALDTQYF
>13|.|TRBV9|TRBJ2-5|.
TGTGCCAGCAGCGTCAGGGTGGGGGAGACCCAGTACTTC
CASSVRVGETQYF
>15|TRBD1|TRBV5-4|TRBJ1-1|.
TGTGCCAGCAGCTTGGGGGGACAGGCTGGGACTGAAGCTTTCTTT
CASSLGGQAGTEAFF
>13|.|TRBV6-2/TRBV6-3|TRBJ2-1|.
TGTGCCAGCAGTTCCGGGGGGCACAATGAGCAGTTCTTC
CASSSGGHNEQFF
>14|.|TRBV5-1|TRBJ2-7|.
TGCGCCAGCAGAGGGGGGACAGCTGGGTACGAGCAGTACTTC
CASRGGTAGYEQYF
>15|TRBD2|TRBV6-2/TRBV6-3|TRBJ2-2|.
TGTGCCAGCAGTTTGCGGGGGGGGCTTACCGGGGAGCTGTTTTTT
CASSLRGGLTGELFF
>13|TRBD1|TRBV11-1|TRBJ2-7|.
TGTGCCAGCCGGGGGACAGGGTTCAACGAGCAGTACTTC
CASRGTGFNEQYF
>12|.|TRBV20-1|TRBJ2-5|.
TGCAGTGCTAGTAGGCGGGACGAGACCCAGTACTTC
CSASRRDETQYF
>17|.|TRBV7-9|TRBJ1-3|.
TGTGCCAGCAGCTTATTTGTAGGGACAACCCTTGGAAACACCATATATTTT
CASSLFVGTTLGNTIYF
>13|TRBD1|TRBV10-3|TRBJ1-6|.
TGTGCCACCCTGGGACAGGGCAATTCACCCCTCCACTTT
CATLGQGNSPLHF
>15|TRBD2|TRBV9|TRBJ2-1|.
TGTGCCAGCAGCGGCGGTAGCGGGGGATACAATGAGCAGTTCTTC
CASSGGSGGYNEQFF
>14|.|TRBV5-1|TRBJ2-1|once
TGCGCCAGCAGCTTGGGGGACTTCTACAATGAGCAGTTCTTC
CASSLGDFYNEQFF
>15|.|TRBV27|TRBJ1-5|once
TGTGCCAGCAGTGTCTCTCCGGGGAACAATCAGCCCCAGCATTTT
CASSVSPGNNQPQHF
>16|TRBD1|TRBV5-1|TRBJ1-5|once
TGCGCCAGCAGCTTGGGGACAGGACCTAGCAATCAGCCCCAGCATTTT
CASSLGTGPSNQPQHF
>14|.|TRBV5-1|TRBJ2-4|.
TGCGCCAGCAGCTTGGAGGGGGTTTGGAACATTCAGTACTTC
CASSLEGVWNIQYF
>14|.|TRBV7-9|TRBJ1-2|.
TGTGCCAGCAGCGACCAGGGGATAGGGTATGGCTACACCTTC
CASSDQGIGYGYTF
>15|TRBD1|TRBV6-5|TRBJ1-6|.
TGTGCCAGCAGATCATCAGGGGGCAGGAATTCACCCCTCCACTTT
CASRSSGGRNSPLHF
>18|TRBD2|TRBV7-6|TRBJ2-2|.
TGTGCCAGCAGCCTAAGGGGGGTAGCGGGAGGACGGAACACGGAGCTGTTTTTT
CASSLRGVAGGRNTELFF
>16|TRBD1|TRBV7-9|TRBJ1-4|.
TGTGCCAGCAGCTTCAGGCAGGGGGTAGATAATGAAAAACTGTTTTTT
CASSFRQGVDNEKLFF
>15|TRBD1|TRBV28|TRBJ1-1|few
TGTGCCAGCAGTCGGACAGGGGGCGGGGGAAGTGAAGCTTTCTTT
CASSRTGGGGSEAFF
>11|.|TRBV29-1|TRBJ2-7|once
TGCAGCGTTGAACTCTTCTACGAGCAGTACTTC
CSVELFYEQYF
>16|.|TRBV5-1|TRBJ2-5|.
TGCGCCAGCAGCGCCCGACGGACTATAGGAGGGGAGACCCAGTACTTC
CASSARRTIGGETQYF
>11|.|TRBV9|TRBJ1-1|.
TGTGCCAGCAGCGCGGGGGGTGAAGCTTTCTTT
CASSAGGEAFF
>15|TRBD2|TRBV18|TRBJ2-5|.
TGTGCCAGCTCAGGGACTAGCGGAACACAAGAGACCCAGTACTTC
CASSGTSGTQETQYF
>15|TRBD1|TRBV28|TRBJ2-1|few
TGTGCCAGCAGTTTGGGACAGTCCTCCTACAATGAGCAGTTCTTC
CASSLGQSSYNEQFF
>14|TRBD1|TRBV28|TRBJ1-6|.
TGTGCCAGCAGGTCGGGACAGGGGGCTTCACCCCTCCACTTT
CASRSGQGASPLHF
>15|TRBD2|TRBV7-2|TRBJ2-3|few
TGTGCCAGCAGCTTAGTAGCGGGAGGGCCTAATACGCAGTATTTT
CASSLVAGGPNTQYF
>14|.|TRBV3-1/TRBV3-2|TRBJ2-7|.
TGTGCCAGCAGCCCTAGACTAGGTCCCAGCGAGCAGTACTTC
CASSPRLGPSEQYF
>11|.|TRBV20-1|TRBJ1-4|.
TGCAGTGCCCCGAGGGGGACAAAACTGTTTTTT
CSAPRGTKLFF
>16|TRBD2|TRBV5-8|TRBJ2-3|.
TGTGCCAGCAGCCCCAGGACTAGCGGGAGGAGAGATACGCAGTATTTT
CASSPRTSGRRDTQYF
>16|TRBD1|TRBV6-1|TRBJ1-1|.
TGTGCCAGCAGTGAAGCAGGGGGCCCGGTGAACACTGAAGCTTTCTTT
CASSEAGGPVNTEAFF
>13|.|TRBV5-1|TRBJ1-6|.
TGCGCCAGCAGCTTCGCCCAGAATTCAGGCCTCCACTTT
CASSFAQNSGLHF
>14|.|TRBV7-2|TRBJ2-3|.
TGTGCCAGCAGCTTAGGGGGCAGGACAGATACGCAGTATTTT
CASSLGGRTDTQYF
>17|TRBD1|TRBV9|TRBJ1-6|.
TGTGCCAGCAGCGCGGGACAGGTCATATCCTATAATTCACCCCTCCACTTT
CASSAGQVISYNSPLHF
>19|TRBD1|TRBV19|TRBJ2-7|.
TGTGCCAGTAGTATCGTCTGGACAGGGATGAGGGTGAGTTCCTACGAGCAGTACTTC
CASSIVWTGMRVSSYEQYF
>13|.|TRBV2|TRBJ1-6|few
TGTGCCAGCAGTGTCGGGGGATATTCACCCCTCCACTTT
CASSVGGYSPLHF
>14|.|TRBV28|TRBJ2-1|.
TGTGCCAGCAGTTCGGGAACAATTAACAATGAGCAGTTCTTC
CASSSGTINNEQFF
>15|.|TRBV6-5|TRBJ2-7|few
TGTGCCAGCAGATTACTACAGGGAAGTGCTAGCGAGCAGTACTTC
CASRLLQGSASEQYF
>16|TRBD1|TRBV7-9|TRBJ1-4|.
TGTGCCAGCAGCTTCCCCTCGGGACAGCCGGTAGAAAAACTGTTTTTT
CASSFPSGQPVEKLFF
>14|TRBD2|TRBV7-3|TRBJ2-7|.
TGTGCCAGCAGCTCCAGCGGGAGCGTCGACGAGCAGTACTTC
CASSSSGSVDEQYF
>14|.|TRBV7-2|TRBJ2-7|.
TGTGCCAGCAGCCGTGCTAGCGACACAAGCGAGCAGTACTTC
CASSRASDTSEQYF
>13|TRBD1|TRBV5-8|TRBJ2-1|.
TGTGCCAGCAGCTGGGACAGGGACAATGAGCAGTTCTTC
CASSWDRDNEQFF
>15|.|TRBV5-1|TRBJ1-4|.
TGCGCCAGCAGCTTACAGGGTGTGAATAGTGAAAAACTGTTTTTT
CASSLQGVNSEKLFF
>14|TRBD2|TRBV18|TRBJ2-1|few
TGTGCCAGCTCAGCGGGAGTCTCTTACAATGAGCAGTTCTTC
CASSAGVSYNEQFF
>17|.|TRBV27|TRBJ1-2|.
TGTGCCAGCAGTTCGAGGTTGGGACTAAACCTGAACTATGGCTACACCTTC
CASSSRLGLNLNYGYTF
>15|TRBD1|TRBV5-4|TRBJ2-7|.
TGTGCCAGCAGCACTCCGGGACAGGGGATTCACGAGCAGTACTTC
CASSTPGQGIHEQYF
>18|.|TRBV27|TRBJ2-6|.
TGTGCCAGCAGTTTATCCTGGACAGACCACTCTGGGGCCAACGTCCTGACTTTC
CASSLSWTDHSGANVLTF
>13|.|TRBV5-5|TRBJ1-1|.
TGTGCCAGCAGCGTCCAGATGAACACTGAAGCTTTCTTT
CASSVQMNTEAFF
>13|.|TRBV19|TRBJ1-2|.
TGTGCCAGTAGTCCCCAACGAAGGGAGGGCTACACCTTC
CASSPQRREGYTF
>14|.|TRBV7-9|TRBJ2-1|.
TGTGCCAGCAGCCCCCCTAGCGCTTCCAATGAGCAGTTCTTC
CASSPPSASNEQFF